The 26 T cell receptor beta chains reported below all come from one sample, sequenced in a study of T cells in Graves' hyperthyroidism and ophthalmopathy. Regions amplified from RNA transcripts were the TCR beta CDR3 regions. The HTBI primer set was used in a first-round RT-PCR of the TCR CDR3. A single record per CDR3 protein comes from TCRdb applying MiXCR to the multiplex PCR reads. The table includes 380,000 or so distinct CDR3 sequences, 13% detected once. The sequenced sample was blood. The receptor set was obtained from a young man with Graves' hyperthyroidism that later progressed to Graves' ophthalmopathy.

This clonotype was detected ten times or more. The chain joins TRBV15 to TRBJ2-5; tentatively, D is TRBD2 (5 bases). CDR1 and CDR2 (germline): LNHNV, YYDKDF (reference sequence). The V end lost 0 bases, the J end lost 4 bases, and 18 bases lay between the germline ends. The CDR3 length is 17 residues. The CDR3 DNA reads TGTGCCACCAGCAGAGATCGCGCAATTAGCGTAAGAGAGACCCAGTACTTC. Its translation: CATSRDRAISVRETQYF.

This clonotype has just a few counts. A junction end diverges from the germline sequence, so it may reflect a read error. This rearrangement joins TRBV20-1 to TRBJ2-3, with a possible D match to TRBD2 (5 bases). CDR1 DFQATT and CDR2 SNEGSKA come from the germline V gene (reference sequence). This CDR3 has 13 amino acids. The CDR3 DNA follows: TGCAGTGTCGACCGGGGTAGCATAGATACGCAGTATTTT. Translated, it gives CSVDRGSIDTQYF.

This clonotype was picked up many times. The chain carries TRBV19 and TRBJ1-1; D gene uncertain. The length of the CDR3 is 11 residues. The germline V gene has CDR1 LNHDA and CDR2 SQIVND (reference sequence). Trimming stripped 7 bases from V and 5 bases from J, with 8 bases between. The CDR3 coding sequence is TGTGCCAGTACCTACCGGACTGAAGCTTTCTTT. Translating it yields CASTYRTEAFF.

Comment on this clonotype: A much larger clone differs by one base, so this may be a read error. V usage is TRBV5-1 and J usage is TRBJ2-7, with D unclear. The length of the CDR3 is 12 residues. From germline, CDR1 is SGHRS and CDR2 YFSETQ. The CDR3: CASSVGYYEHYF. The CDR3 region has the DNA TGCGCCAGCAGCGTGGGATACTACGAGCACTACTTC.

This rearrangement joins TRBV9 to TRBJ2-1, with 9 bases aligning to TRBD1. This CDR3 has 16 amino acids. J gave up 2 bases and V 4 bases, and 7 bases lay outside the gene matches. The germline CDR1 and CDR2 sequences are SGDLS and YYNGEE. The CDR3: CASSPSGTGTYNEQFF. As DNA, the CDR3 is TGTGCCAGCAGCCCATCCGGGACAGGGACCTACAATGAGCAGTTCTTC.

The sample holds a few counts of this clonotype. V gene TRBV11-1 combines with J gene TRBJ2-6, with 7 positions matching TRBD1. The CDR3 extends over 15 amino acids. The ends lost 6 bases at V and 2 bases at J; junction bases unmatched: 4. Germline CDR1 and CDR2: SGHAT and FQDESV (reference sequence). The CDR3 sequence: CASSQGGAGANVLTF. The CDR3 region has the DNA TGTGCCAGCAGTCAAGGGGGCGCTGGGGCCAACGTCCTGACTTTC.

This clonotype was counted at least ten times. The CDR3 loop reads CASSGSGFSGEKLFF. In DNA form, the CDR3 reads TGTGCCAGCAGTGGGTCCGGGTTCAGTGGAGAAAAACTGTTTTTT. The chain combines TRBV2 with TRBJ1-4; D gene uncertain. V gave up 4 bases and J gave up 8 bases, with 17 bases separating them. The CDR3 has 15 residues. Per germline, CDR1 SNHLY and CDR2 FYNNEI.

This clonotype was picked up many times. The chain couples TRBV20-1 to TRBJ2-5, with TRBD2 matching 7 bases. Germline loops: CDR1 DFQATT, CDR2 SNEGSKA (reference sequence). The CDR3 loop spans 17 amino acids. V shed 1 base, J shed 5 bases, and the junction held 16 bases outside the gene matches. CDR3 sequence reads: CSARALGAGIMGETQYF. CDR3 bases: TGCAGTGCTAGAGCCCTAGGAGCGGGGATTATGGGGGAGACCCAGTACTTC.

V gene TRBV20-1 combines with J gene TRBJ2-3; 9 nucleotides agree with TRBD2. Trimming removed 1 base from V and 4 bases from J; junction bases left unmatched: 6. The germline CDR1 and CDR2 sequences are DFQATT and SNEGSKA (reference sequence). This CDR3 is 15 amino acids long. The CDR3 nucleotides are TGCAGTGCTAGAGTGCCCAGCGGGGGGCCAGATACGCAGTATTTT. This gives the protein CSARVPSGGPDTQYF.

V gene TRBV13 combines with J gene TRBJ2-7; the match to TRBD1 covers 7 bases. Per the germline V gene, CDR1 is PRHDT and CDR2 is FYEKMQ (reference sequence). J was trimmed by 0 bases and V by 3 bases; bases with no gene match: 2. There are 14 residues in the CDR3. This CDR3 reads CASSFWDSSYEQYF. In nucleotides, the CDR3 is TGTGCCAGCAGCTTTTGGGACAGCTCCTACGAGCAGTACTTC.

This clonotype was detected many times. This chain joins TRBV5-1 and TRBJ2-1; no reliable D call. V gave up 1 base and J gave up 3 bases, with 11 bases separating them. CDR1 and CDR2 from the germline V gene are SGHRS and YFSETQ. The CDR3 totals 15 residues. The CDR3 loop is CASSLSQDLYNEQFF. The CDR3 nucleotides read TGCGCCAGCAGCTTGTCCCAGGACCTCTACAATGAGCAGTTCTTC.

Many counts were recorded for this clonotype. The genes are TRBV11-3 and TRBJ1-1; TRBD1 is a possible D gene (5 bases). This CDR3 contains 15 residues. CDR1 and CDR2 (germline): SGHNT, YENEEA. V was trimmed by 0 bases and J by 0 bases, leaving 8 bases between them. The CDR3 region has the DNA TGTGCCAGCAGCTTAGAAGGGACCCTGAACACTGAAGCTTTCTTT. It yields the protein CASSLEGTLNTEAFF.

V is TRBV30 and J is TRBJ1-6; 7 bases match TRBD1. Trimming removed 5 bases from V and 7 bases from J; junction bases left unmatched: 5. The germline gives CDR1 GTSNPN, CDR2 SVGIG (reference sequence). The CDR3 is 13 residues long. This CDR3 is CAWGGQINSPLHF. The DNA for the CDR3 is TGTGCCTGGGGGGGACAGATCAATTCACCCCTCCACTTT.

This clonotype was seen at least ten times. The rearrangement links TRBV4-1 to TRBJ1-2, with D tentatively TRBD1 (6 bases). CDR1 is MGHRA, CDR2 YSYEKL, per germline. Trimming pared 1 base from V and 7 bases from J, leaving 16 bases between. The CDR3 runs to 15 residues. CDR3 protein: CASSQGGTGSLGYTF. Here the CDR3 DNA reads TGCGCCAGCAGCCAAGGTGGCACAGGGAGTCTTGGCTACACCTTC.

The chain employs TRBV7-9 and TRBJ2-3, with TRBD2 matching over 12 bases. In germline, CDR1 is SEHNR, CDR2 FQNEAQ (reference sequence). V lost 3 bases and J lost 0; bases outside the gene matches: 4. The CDR3 contains 17 residues. CDR3 bases: TGTGCCAGCAGCTTTGGACTAGCGGGGATTAGCACAGATACGCAGTATTTT. It is translated as CASSFGLAGISTDTQYF.

This clonotype was seen ten or more times. The chain is built from TRBV7-2 and TRBJ1-3, with 10 bases matching TRBD1. This CDR3 is 15 amino acids long. Germline V gene sequence: CDR1 SGHTA, CDR2 FQGNSA. Germline trimming cut 5 bases from V and 4 bases from J; bases unmatched to any gene: 5. The CDR3 DNA sequence: TGTGCCAGCAGCCAGGGACAGGGGCACGGAAACACCATATATTTT. This translates into CASSQGQGHGNTIYF.

Many counts were recorded for this clonotype. The chain employs TRBV10-2 and TRBJ2-3, with 8 bases matching TRBD2. With V trimmed by 3 bases and J by 7 bases, 9 bases remained unmatched. Germline V CDR1 and CDR2: WSHSY, SAAADI. The CDR3 loop spans 15 amino acids. CDR3 nucleotides: TGCGCCAGCAGTGATGACGGGGGGGCCGGGTATACGCAGTATTTT. Translated: CASSDDGGAGYTQYF.

This clonotype was picked up many times. The V and J genes are TRBV11-2 and TRBJ1-1; possible D gene TRBD1, 5 bases. Germline V lookup: CDR1 SGHAT, CDR2 FQNNGV. This CDR3 has 15 residues. The V end was cut by 0 bases, the J end by 3 bases, with 11 bases between. The CDR3 spells CASSLEYGGDTEAFF. In nucleotides, the CDR3 is TGTGCCAGCAGCTTAGAGTATGGGGGGGACACTGAAGCTTTCTTT.

In this sample, this clonotype turned up a few times. The chain has TRBV7-7 and TRBJ2-1, with 8 positions matching TRBD2. Trimming at V came to 0 bases and at J to 3 bases, leaving 1 base not matched to a gene. The CDR3 runs to 15 residues. Germline V gene data show CDR1 as SSHAT and CDR2 as FNYEAQ (reference sequence). The CDR3 region has the DNA TGTGCCAGCAGCTTAGCCGCGGGGGGCTACAATGAGCAGTTCTTC. Its translation is CASSLAAGGYNEQFF.

This clonotype has at least ten counts. This chain links TRBV30 with TRBJ2-7; D might be TRBD2 (7 bases). V dropped 0 bases and J dropped 12 bases, with 12 bases sitting between them. The CDR3 spans 11 residues. The V gene's germline CDR1 is GTSNPN and CDR2 SVGIG (reference sequence). CDR3 sequence reads: CAWSVGGGPYF. Here the CDR3 DNA reads TGTGCCTGGAGTGTGGGAGGGGGGCCGTACTTC.

Remarks on this clonotype: A much more abundant neighbour one base away suggests this may be a read error. This rearrangement joins TRBV5-1 to TRBJ1-1, with D maybe TRBD1 (5 bases). Germline V CDR1 and CDR2: SGHRS, YFSETQ. V lost 6 bases and J 4 bases, leaving 10 bases between the germline ends. The CDR3 is 12 residues long. For the CDR3, the DNA is TGCGCCAGCAAGGACATTCGCACTGAAGCTTTCTTT. It yields the protein CASKDIRTEAFF.

This clonotype has ten or more counts. CDR3 region: CASAVKEYEQYF. For the CDR3, the DNA is TGTGCCAGCGCCGTAAAGGAATACGAGCAGTACTTC. This chain links TRBV28 with TRBJ2-7; D unresolved. The CDR3 covers 12 residues. V lost 8 bases to trimming and J lost 4 bases, with 12 bases between them. Germline V gene lookup returns CDR1 MDHEN and CDR2 SYDVKM.

This clonotype appeared a few times. This chain links TRBV3-1 with TRBJ2-7; TRBD2 aligns across 12 bases. CDR3 length: 17 residues. The J segment lost 5 bases and the V segment lost 1 base, leaving 9 bases of the junction unmatched. CDR1 is LGHDT and CDR2 is YNNKEL in the germline V gene (reference sequence). The CDR3, as DNA: TGTGCCAGCAGCCAAGCCCTCCTAGCGGGGGGGCCCAACGAGCAGTACTTC. It specifies CASSQALLAGGPNEQYF.

The CDR3 region is CAISESWGDGSPLHF. In nucleotides, the CDR3 is TGTGCCATCAGTGAGTCTTGGGGAGATGGTTCACCCCTCCACTTT. V usage is TRBV10-3 and J usage is TRBJ1-6, with D unresolved. Per the germline V gene, CDR1 is ENHRY and CDR2 is SYGVKD. The CDR3 loop spans 15 amino acids. The germline V and J ends were trimmed by 0 bases and 9 bases, with 12 bases remaining between them.

The chain joins TRBV6-4 to TRBJ2-3; D is undetermined. V was pared by 4 bases and J by 2 bases, with 10 bases between. From germline, CDR1 is MRHNA and CDR2 SNTAGT. CDR3 length: 14 amino acids. CDR3 region: CASSAGLLTDTQYF. The CDR3 DNA sequence: TGTGCCAGCAGTGCCGGGCTTCTCACAGATACGCAGTATTTT.

This clonotype was detected many times. This chain joins TRBV2 and TRBJ2-7; D uncertain. V was pared by 4 bases and J by 7 bases, with 11 bases between. This CDR3 is 12 amino acids long. Germline V gene data show CDR1 as SNHLY and CDR2 as FYNNEI. This chain's CDR3 is CASSGTWDEQYF. The CDR3, as DNA: TGTGCCAGCAGTGGAACTTGGGATGAGCAGTACTTC.